The 20 T cell receptor beta chains presented below share a single source sample, sequenced in a study of shared clonotypes between healthy human individuals. This table comes from immunoSEQ multiplex PCR, and its TCRdb copy is limited to in-frame clones, with some not included. The top ten clones hold under 2% of a sample with approximately 740,000 clones, approximately 79% of them seen once. Sequencing input: memory CD4+ T cells sorted from blood. Described subset: CD45RA-negative fraction. These receptors all come from a woman in her twenties or thirties in good health.

There are a few counts of this clone. Other nucleotide sequences in the sample specify the same CDR3. The J gene is TRBJ2-7, the V gene TRBV7-9; D is ambiguous. The germline gives CDR1 SEHNR, CDR2 FQNEAQ (reference sequence). The CDR3 is 12 amino acids. The V and J ends lost 3 bases and 3 bases respectively, with 6 bases between them. Here the CDR3 DNA reads TGTGCCAGCAGCTTGAGTAGCTACGAGCAGTACTTC. This codes for CASSLSSYEQYF.

J is TRBJ2-5 and V is TRBV5-1; D unresolved. CDR3 length: 16 amino acids. V was cut by 0 bases and J by 7 bases, with 19 bases left in between. Germline CDR1 reads SGHRS; CDR2 reads YFSETQ. CDR3 protein: CASSLVTGPRVGTQYF. CDR3 nucleotides: TGCGCCAGCAGCTTGGTTACTGGACCCCGAGTGGGGACCCAGTACTTC.

The rearrangement joins TRBV11-3 to TRBJ1-5; tentative D call: TRBD1 (5 bases). V lost 5 bases and J 2 bases, leaving 19 bases between the germline ends. Germline V lookup: CDR1 SGHNT, CDR2 YENEEA. This CDR3 region has 17 residues. CDR3 coding DNA: TGTGCCAGCAGCAGTGTAGGTTACGGGGCGGGCAATCAGCCCCAGCATTTT. Its protein product is CASSSVGYGAGNQPQHF.

The chain employs TRBV30 and TRBJ2-6, with a weak D call TRBD1 (6 bases). CDR3 length: 17 amino acids. CDR1 and CDR2 from the germline V gene are GTSNPN and SVGIG (reference sequence). The germline V and J ends were trimmed by 2 bases and 0 bases, with 14 bases remaining between them. CDR3 residues: CAWSRKQGLSGANVLTF. The CDR3 nucleotides read TGTGCCTGGAGTAGAAAACAGGGCCTCTCTGGGGCCAACGTCCTGACTTTC.

The chain couples TRBV6-1 to TRBJ1-2; 11 positions match TRBD1. CDR3 length equals 14 residues. The V gene's germline CDR1 is MNHNS and CDR2 SASEGT. The ends lost 6 bases at V and 7 bases at J; junction bases unmatched: 7. CDR3 DNA sequence: TGTGCCAGCAGATGGGACAGGGGGTTGGGTGGCTACACCTTC. It translates to CASRWDRGLGGYTF.

The chain has TRBV5-1 and TRBJ2-1; D gene ambiguous. CDR1 is SGHRS, CDR2 YFSETQ, per germline. The CDR3 has 15 residues. The ends were cut back, 3 bases at V and 4 bases at J, with 14 bases in the middle. In DNA form, the CDR3 reads TGCGCCAGCAGCTCAGACTCTATAGGTTACAATGAGCAGTTCTTC. Its translation is CASSSDSIGYNEQFF.

The chain joins TRBV6-1 to TRBJ1-5; D not resolved. The CDR3 covers 14 residues. Trimming cost V 5 bases and J 9 bases, with 17 bases left between them. Germline CDR1 and CDR2: MNHNS and SASEGT. The CDR3 loop reads CASSTRTAGLPQHF. DNA of the CDR3: TGTGCCAGCAGTACCCGGACCGCAGGTTTGCCCCAGCATTTT.

The chain employs TRBV28 and TRBJ2-3; maybe TRBD1 (5 bases). The CDR3 is 17 residues long. V was pared by 3 bases and J by 0 bases, with 16 bases between. Germline CDR1 reads MDHEN; CDR2 reads SYDVKM. The CDR3 region has the DNA TGTGCCAGCAGTTTCCCAACTGGACACTCGAGCACAGATACGCAGTATTTT. As protein: CASSFPTGHSSTDTQYF.

The chain joins TRBV28 to TRBJ1-1; D unclear. CDR1 is MDHEN and CDR2 is SYDVKM in the germline V gene. This CDR3 region has 12 residues. The V end was cut by 4 bases, the J end by 8 bases, with 11 bases between. CDR3 nucleotide sequence: TGTGCCAGCAGTTCTACCAATGGAGAAGCTTTCTTT. It is translated as CASSSTNGEAFF. The variable domain in full, completed from reference TRBV28 and TRBJ1-1, reads DVKVTQSSRYLVKRTGEKVFLECVQDMDHENMFWYRQDPGLGLRLIYFSYDVKMKEKGDIPEGYSVSREKKERFSLILESASTNQTSMYLCASSSTNGEAFFGQGTRLTVV.

The sample holds many counts of this clone. The V gene is TRBV29-1, the J gene TRBJ1-2; TRBD1 is a possible D gene (5 bases). The length of the CDR3 is 13 residues. Germline V gene lookup returns CDR1 SQVTM and CDR2 ANQGSEA. Trimming pared 8 bases from V and 5 bases from J, leaving 18 bases between. The CDR3 spells CSSRSGTDYGYTF. Here the CDR3 DNA reads TGCAGCTCACGATCCGGGACGGATTATGGCTACACCTTC.

The V call is TRBV19, the J call TRBJ2-1; D unresolved. CDR1 and CDR2 (germline): LNHDA, SQIVND (reference sequence). The CDR3 is 13 amino acids. V was clipped by 1 base and J by 10 bases, with 11 bases between them. The CDR3 nucleotides read TGTGCCAGTAGTATAGTTCAGCTGGGGGAGCAGTTCTTC. This sequence encodes CASSIVQLGEQFF.

Only a few counts were recorded for this clone. At the DNA level, this CDR3 is encoded by other sequences in the same sample as well. The V call is TRBV5-1, the J call TRBJ2-6, with D hard to call. The CDR3 runs to 15 residues. V lost 4 bases and J 0 bases, leaving 8 bases between the germline ends. Germline V CDR1 and CDR2: SGHRS, YFSETQ. The DNA of the CDR3 is TGCGCCAGCAGCCCGACCGTCTCTGGGGCCAACGTCCTGACTTTC. It yields the protein CASSPTVSGANVLTF.

This clone was picked up a small number of times. This rearrangement joins TRBV10-3 to TRBJ1-5; TRBD1 matches 9 bases. V lost 4 bases and J lost 0; bases outside the gene matches: 1. Germline CDR1 reads ENHRY; CDR2 reads SYGVKD. The CDR3 extends over 15 amino acids. CDR3 protein: CAISVDRGSNQPQHF. As DNA, the CDR3 is TGTGCCATCAGTGTGGACAGGGGTAGCAATCAGCCCCAGCATTTT.

The chain combines TRBV14 with TRBJ2-1, with a possible D match to TRBD2 (6 bases). The CDR3 consists of 18 residues. The V and J ends lost 4 bases and 2 bases respectively, with 21 bases between them. The germline CDR1 and CDR2 sequences are SGHDN and FVKESK. The CDR3 is CASSPAGPAPRAYNEQFF. The CDR3 region has the DNA TGTGCCAGCAGCCCCGCGGGGCCCGCACCCCGCGCCTACAATGAGCAGTTCTTC.

This clone occurred a few times. The chain is built from TRBV7-2 and TRBJ2-1; TRBD1 aligns across 7 bases. The CDR3 is made up of 13 amino acids. The germline gives CDR1 SGHTA, CDR2 FQGNSA. V shed 7 bases and J 3 bases; nucleotides not matched to a gene: 3. The CDR3 region has the DNA TGTGCCAGCAACACAGGGGTCTACAATGAGCAGTTCTTC. This codes for CASNTGVYNEQFF.

The chain has TRBV5-4 and TRBJ1-2; the D is unclear. The germline V gene encodes CDR1 SGHNT and CDR2 YYREEE (reference sequence). Deletions cut 3 bases from V and 0 bases from J, with 9 bases between. This CDR3 has 14 amino acids. The CDR3, as DNA: TGTGCCAGCAGCTCAAATACCGCTAACTATGGCTACACCTTC. It translates to CASSSNTANYGYTF.

The chain combines TRBV2 with TRBJ2-3, with 8 bases lining up with TRBD2. Germline V gene data show CDR1 as SNHLY and CDR2 as FYNNEI. V trimming: 2 bases; J trimming: 2 bases; junction bases outside the gene matches: 3. This CDR3 region has 15 residues. The CDR3: CASSERTSHTDTQYF. The CDR3, as DNA: TGTGCCAGCAGTGAAAGGACTAGCCACACAGATACGCAGTATTTT.

The rearrangement uses TRBV27 and TRBJ2-5; D may be TRBD1 (5 bases). With 8 bases removed from V and 4 bases from J, the gap between germline ends came to 17 bases. CDR1 and CDR2 from the germline V gene are MNHEY and SMNVEV (reference sequence). CDR3 size: 14 residues. The DNA for the CDR3 is TGTGCCAGCTCCCCAACCTCAAGGGGAGAGACCCAGTACTTC. Its translation is CASSPTSRGETQYF.

The V gene is TRBV7-9, the J gene TRBJ1-5; tentative D call: TRBD1 (5 bases). V lost 5 bases and J lost 3, with 20 bases in between. The CDR3 runs 17 residues. Germline assignment: CDR1 SEHNR and CDR2 FQNEAQ (reference sequence). DNA for the CDR3: TGTGCCAGCAGCCAACATGGTCGTGGGGGAGACAATCAGCCCCAGCATTTT. Translation gives CASSQHGRGGDNQPQHF.

This clone was recorded once. The gene calls are TRBV6-4 and TRBJ1-2; D gene uncertain. Germline CDR1 is MRHNA and CDR2 is SNTAGT. The germline V and J ends were trimmed by 4 bases and 4 bases, with 10 bases remaining between them. The CDR3 consists of 13 residues. CDR3 in DNA: TGTGCCAGCAGTGCTTCAGGCATCTATGGCTACACCTTC. Translation gives CASSASGIYGYTF.